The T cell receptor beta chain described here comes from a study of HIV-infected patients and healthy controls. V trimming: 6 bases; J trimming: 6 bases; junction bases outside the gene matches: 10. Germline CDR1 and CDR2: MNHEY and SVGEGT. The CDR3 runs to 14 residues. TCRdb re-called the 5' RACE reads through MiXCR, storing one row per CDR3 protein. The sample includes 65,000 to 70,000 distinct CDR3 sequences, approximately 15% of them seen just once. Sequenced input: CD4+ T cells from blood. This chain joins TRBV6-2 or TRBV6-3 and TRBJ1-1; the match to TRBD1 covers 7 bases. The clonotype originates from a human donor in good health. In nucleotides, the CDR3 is TGTGCCAGCAGACCCGGACAGGTAGGCGCTGAAGCTTTCTTT. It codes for CASRPGQVGAEAFF.